The 26 T cell receptor beta chains given below trace back to one sample, sequenced in a study of shared clonotypes between healthy human individuals. The repertoire was sequenced with immunoSEQ multiplex PCR; TCRdb's copy has only in-frame clones and lacks some. The sample has more than 2 million clones, 85% to 95% seen once. Source material: naive CD4+ T cells sorted from blood. Stated subset: CD45RA+ positively selected. The receptors come from a man younger than 30 in good health.

J is TRBJ2-3 and V is TRBV2, with D hard to call. There are 13 residues in the CDR3. Looked up from germline, CDR1 is SNHLY and CDR2 is FYNNEI. Between the trimmed V and J ends, which lost 4 bases and 3 bases, there was a span of 8 bases. This CDR3 reads CASSGVGTDTQYF. DNA of the CDR3: TGTGCCAGCAGTGGCGTGGGAACAGATACGCAGTATTTT. Full variable domain (rest looked up from reference TRBV2 and TRBJ2-3): EPEVTQTPSHQVTQMGQEVILRCVPISNHLYFYWYRQILGQKVEFLVSFYNNEISEKSEIFDDQFSVERPDGSNFTLKIRSTKLEDSAMYFCASSGVGTDTQYFGPGTRLTVL.

This chain connects TRBV5-1 to TRBJ1-2; TRBD1 matches 8 bases. The length of the CDR3 is 12 residues. In germline, CDR1 is SGHRS, CDR2 YFSETQ. J lost 8 bases, V lost 4 bases, and 4 bases had no gene match. The CDR3 region has the DNA TGCGCCAGCAGCGGACAGGGCGGCGGCTACACCTTC. This translates into CASSGQGGGYTF.

The rearrangement uses TRBV7-2 and TRBJ2-4; 9 positions match TRBD1. The CDR3 runs to 16 residues. V lost 5 bases and J lost 7; bases outside the gene matches: 12. The germline CDR1 and CDR2 sequences are SGHTA and FQGNSA. The CDR3 coding sequence is TGTGCCAGCAGCCTCCTCGGGACAGGGCGATTGAACATTCAGTACTTC. Translating it yields CASSLLGTGRLNIQYF.

In the case of this clone: Different DNA sequences within this sample yield the same CDR3. The rearrangement joins TRBV7-2 to TRBJ1-1, with TRBD1 identical over 8 bases. V dropped 5 bases and J dropped 1; count of bases not matched to a gene: 3. From germline, CDR1 is SGHTA and CDR2 FQGNSA. This CDR3 has 14 amino acids. CDR3 amino acids: CASSPGQGNTEAFF. CDR3 coding DNA: TGTGCCAGCAGCCCTGGACAGGGGAACACTGAAGCTTTCTTT.

V usage is TRBV6-1 and J usage is TRBJ1-5; D is undetermined. CDR1 and CDR2 from the germline V gene are MNHNS and SASEGT. CDR3 length equals 13 residues. V lost 2 bases, J lost 3 bases, and 5 bases lay in between. This CDR3 reads CASSEQANQPQHF. Written as DNA, the CDR3 is TGTGCCAGCAGTGAACAGGCCAATCAGCCCCAGCATTTT.

The chain employs TRBV6-5 and TRBJ2-5; 7 bases map to TRBD2. The CDR3 sequence is 13 residues long. The germline V gene has CDR1 MNHEY and CDR2 SVGAGI. Losses at the gene ends were 7 bases for V and 3 bases for J; bases not matched to a gene: 5. The CDR3, as DNA: TGTGCCAGCAATATGCGGGGGAAAGAGACCCAGTACTTC. Translating it yields CASNMRGKETQYF.

The V and J genes are TRBV5-5 and TRBJ2-2; D remains ambiguous. CDR3 length: 15 amino acids. Germline-derived CDR1 and CDR2 are SGHKS and YYEKEE (reference sequence). Trimming took 0 bases from V and 2 from J, leaving 8 bases between them. For the CDR3, the DNA is TGTGCCAGCAGCTTGGGGGTCGTAAACACCGGGGAGCTGTTTTTT. Amino acids: CASSLGVVNTGELFF.

J is TRBJ2-2 and V is TRBV5-1, with D perhaps given as TRBD1 or TRBD2 (5 bases each). The ends were cut back, 9 bases at V and 4 bases at J, with 22 bases in the middle. The germline CDR1 and CDR2 sequences are SGHRS and YFSETQ. The CDR3 consists of 16 residues. In DNA form, the CDR3 reads TGCGCCACCTCAAATCTCCGGGACCTATCCACCGGGGAGCTGTTTTTT. Residues: CATSNLRDLSTGELFF.

This clone was recorded only once. This chain connects TRBV18 to TRBJ2-4; 10 bases align to TRBD1. The CDR3 has 13 amino acids. Germline V gene data show CDR1 as KGHSH and CDR2 as LQKENI. With 5 bases clipped from V and 8 bases from J, the junction kept 3 bases outside the gene matches. CDR3 in DNA: TGTGCCAGCTCATCGACAGGGGGCCACATTCAGTACTTC. Translating gives CASSSTGGHIQYF.

Comments on this clone: Other DNA variants within this sample encode the same CDR3. J is TRBJ2-2 and V is TRBV2; D call uncertain. From germline, CDR1 is SNHLY and CDR2 FYNNEI. The CDR3 runs to 12 residues. Trimming took 6 bases from V and 5 from J, leaving 7 bases between them. CDR3 nucleotides: TGTGCCAGCAGAACGGGTACCGGGGAGCTGTTTTTT. Protein: CASRTGTGELFF.

The chain combines TRBV30 with TRBJ2-1, with no clear D. Trimming took 0 bases from V and 9 from J, leaving 9 bases between them. The CDR3 has 12 residues. From germline, CDR1 is GTSNPN and CDR2 SVGIG (reference sequence). The CDR3 DNA reads TGTGCCTGGAGTGTGAGGCAGGCTGAGCAGTTCTTC. It encodes CAWSVRQAEQFF.

The V and J genes are TRBV30 and TRBJ2-7; 10 nucleotides agree with TRBD1. The CDR3 has 14 residues. Germline V CDR1 and CDR2: GTSNPN, SVGIG (reference sequence). V gave up 8 bases and J gave up 5 bases; unmatched junction bases: 12. The CDR3 loop is CAGHWGTGAHEQYF. For the CDR3, the DNA is TGTGCCGGACACTGGGGGACAGGGGCCCACGAGCAGTACTTC.

Only a few counts were recorded for this clone. The chain recombines TRBV2 with TRBJ2-3; 8 nucleotides line up with TRBD2. The germline gives CDR1 SNHLY, CDR2 FYNNEI. The V gene end was trimmed by 6 bases and the J gene end by 0 bases; junction bases not matched to a gene: 5. CDR3 length: 15 amino acids. The CDR3 bases are TGTGCCAGCAGAGCGAGCGGGAGTAGCACAGATACGCAGTATTTT. Translated: CASRASGSSTDTQYF.

This sequence joins TRBV9 and TRBJ2-1; no definite D call. CDR1 is SGDLS and CDR2 is YYNGEE in the germline V gene. Trimming pared 0 bases from V and 6 bases from J, leaving 7 bases between. The length of the CDR3 is 13 residues. As DNA, the CDR3 is TGTGCCAGCAGCGTAGGCGCCCTCAATGAGCAGTTCTTC. Its translation is CASSVGALNEQFF.

The chain has TRBV30 and TRBJ1-3; TRBD1 aligns across 9 bases. The CDR3 is made up of 16 amino acids. Germline loops: CDR1 GTSNPN, CDR2 SVGIG (reference sequence). V was clipped by 3 bases and J by 1 base; unmatched bases: 7. The CDR3 region is CAWSKDRGFSGNTIYF. CDR3 bases: TGTGCCTGGAGCAAGGACAGGGGCTTTTCTGGAAACACCATATATTTT.

The V gene is TRBV5-4, the J gene TRBJ2-7, with D tentatively TRBD1 (5 bases). Per germline, CDR1 SGHNT and CDR2 YYREEE (reference sequence). The CDR3 has 12 residues. V was clipped by 5 bases and J by 5 bases, with 11 bases between them. CDR3 nucleotide sequence: TGTGCCAGCAGGGCGCAGGGTCACGAGCAGTACTTC. Protein sequence: CASRAQGHEQYF.

The chain employs TRBV29-1 and TRBJ2-3; D gene ambiguous. The CDR3 covers 11 residues. V lost 4 bases and J lost 6, with 8 bases in between. Germline CDR1 and CDR2: SQVTM and ANQGSEA. The CDR3 loop reads CSVALSDTQYF. Written as DNA, the CDR3 is TGCAGCGTTGCCTTGTCGGATACGCAGTATTTT.

V gene TRBV6-1 combines with J gene TRBJ2-3; tentative D call: TRBD2 (6 bases). The CDR3 extends over 13 amino acids. Between the trimmed V and J ends, which lost 6 bases and 2 bases, there was a span of 9 bases. Germline V gene sequence: CDR1 MNHNS, CDR2 SASEGT. CDR3 DNA: TGTGCCAGCAGGCGGGACTCCACAGATACGCAGTATTTT. Translating gives CASRRDSTDTQYF.

This clone was counted a single time. V usage is TRBV30 and J usage is TRBJ1-1; a weak D match, TRBD1 (5 bases). Trimming removed 4 bases from V and 2 bases from J, with 17 bases in between. The CDR3 spans 15 residues. The germline V gene encodes CDR1 GTSNPN and CDR2 SVGIG (reference sequence). Written as DNA, the CDR3 is TGTGCCTGGACCCTCCGTGGGGCCATTAACACTGAAGCTTTCTTT. Translation gives CAWTLRGAINTEAFF.

The CDR3 bases are TGCAGCGCCGTCCGGGACAGGGGGCACGAGCAGTACTTC. It codes for CSAVRDRGHEQYF. This chain uses TRBV29-1 with TRBJ2-7, with 12 positions matching TRBD1. V lost 7 bases, J lost 5 bases, and 6 bases stayed unmatched. Germline V gene sequence: CDR1 SQVTM, CDR2 ANQGSEA. CDR3 length equals 13 residues.

V usage is TRBV4-1 and J usage is TRBJ1-2; D is unclear. The V gene's germline CDR1 is MGHRA and CDR2 YSYEKL. Trimming stripped 4 bases from V and 3 bases from J, with 18 bases between. The CDR3 is made up of 16 amino acids. As DNA, the CDR3 is TGCGCCAGCAGCCCGAAAGCGGGGATGTTTGACTATGGCTACACCTTC. Amino acids: CASSPKAGMFDYGYTF.

The chain is built from TRBV9 and TRBJ1-6, with a tentative D call TRBD1 (5 bases). Germline assignment: CDR1 SGDLS and CDR2 YYNGEE. The CDR3 totals 18 residues. V was clipped by 4 bases and J by 0 bases, with 17 bases between them. The CDR3: CASSPTPAGSSYNSPLHF. The CDR3 DNA sequence: TGTGCCAGCAGCCCCACCCCGGCAGGGAGCTCCTATAATTCACCCCTCCACTTT.

This chain connects TRBV5-1 to TRBJ2-5; 7 bases map to TRBD1. The CDR3 sequence is 14 residues long. The junction had 4 bases not matched to a gene; V was cut back by 3 bases and J by 2 bases. Per germline, CDR1 SGHRS and CDR2 YFSETQ. The CDR3 DNA reads as TGCGCCAGCAGCTCAGACAGGGTACAAGAGACCCAGTACTTC. Protein: CASSSDRVQETQYF.

The V gene is TRBV6-1, the J gene TRBJ1-6; D remains unclear. The V end lost 4 bases, the J end lost 10 bases, and 14 bases lay between the germline ends. This CDR3 contains 14 residues. Germline lookup yields CDR1 MNHNS and CDR2 SASEGT. CDR3 sequence (DNA): TGTGCCAGCAGTGGATTGGGCCTTTGGTCACCCCTCCACTTT. Protein product: CASSGLGLWSPLHF.

The chain uses TRBV11-1 and TRBJ1-3; perhaps TRBD1 as D (5 bases). Trimming stripped 5 bases from V and 2 bases from J, with 16 bases between. The CDR3 is 16 amino acids. Germline V gene sequence: CDR1 SGHAT, CDR2 FQDESV (reference sequence). The CDR3 DNA reads as TGTGCCAGCAGCAGAGCCCCGACAGCCCCTGGAAACACCATATATTTT. Its translation is CASSRAPTAPGNTIYF.

This chain connects TRBV2 to TRBJ2-2, with D hard to call. Trimming left V 7 bases short and J 4 bases short, with 13 bases between. CDR1 is SNHLY and CDR2 is FYNNEI in the germline V gene. The CDR3 is 14 residues long. CDR3 sequence: CASNQEMGTGELFF. CDR3 DNA sequence: TGTGCCAGCAATCAGGAGATGGGCACCGGGGAGCTGTTTTTT.